One and the same sample provided the 23 T cell receptor beta chains below, sequenced in a study of shared clonotypes between healthy human individuals. Terminally differentiated effector memory CD45RA+ cells were excluded from the naive CD8 cells, which were CD45RO-negative and positively selected for CCR7. This table comes from immunoSEQ multiplex PCR, and its TCRdb copy is limited to in-frame clones, with some not included. The sample lists some 2.1 million clones, over 85% occurring once. The sequenced material came from naive CD8+ T cells from PBMCs. The receptor source for this set is a man between 18 and 29 years old in good health. Some clones in this sample may be carry-over from other donors' samples.

The V and J genes are TRBV28 and TRBJ1-1; D unresolved. The CDR3 contains 12 residues. V was shortened by 6 bases and J by 7 bases, with 12 bases between the two germline ends. The germline CDR1 and CDR2 sequences are MDHEN and SYDVKM. This chain's CDR3 is CASRTTGVEAFF. The CDR3 DNA reads TGTGCCAGCAGAACTACGGGTGTTGAAGCTTTCTTT.

With respect to this clone: Other DNA sequences within the sample encode an identical CDR3. The CDR3 protein is CASSYSGSSYEQYF. CDR3 sequence (DNA): TGTGCCAGCAGTTATAGCGGGAGCTCCTACGAGCAGTACTTC. The chain is built from TRBV6-5 and TRBJ2-7; 9 bases are shared with TRBD2. Germline CDR1 and CDR2: MNHEY and SVGAGI. CDR3 length: 14 residues. V gave up 3 bases and J gave up 0 bases; unmatched junction bases: 0.

This chain connects TRBV19 to TRBJ2-7; maybe TRBD1 (6 bases). The CDR3 is 15 residues long. V was pared by 5 bases and J by 5 bases, with 19 bases between. CDR1 is LNHDA and CDR2 is SQIVND in the germline V gene (reference sequence). DNA for the CDR3: TGTGCCAGTAGTCAACAGGGAAGTAGGATCCACGAGCAGTACTTC. Translation gives CASSQQGSRIHEQYF.

The V and J genes are TRBV7-6 and TRBJ1-1; TRBD1 agrees at 7 bases. Losses at the gene ends were 4 bases for V and 0 bases for J; bases not matched to a gene: 5. CDR3 length equals 15 residues. Germline CDR1 SGHVS, CDR2 FNYEAQ. The CDR3 DNA sequence: TGTGCCAGCAGCTCGGGACAGCGTATGAACACTGAAGCTTTCTTT. Translating it yields CASSSGQRMNTEAFF.

V is TRBV27 and J is TRBJ1-1; the match to TRBD1 covers 7 bases. V gave up 2 bases and J gave up 1 base; unmatched junction bases: 7. This CDR3 is 16 amino acids long. Germline V gives CDR1 MNHEY, CDR2 SMNVEV (reference sequence). For the CDR3, the DNA is TGTGCCAGCAGTTTAGTGCCGGGACAGAGGAACACTGAAGCTTTCTTT. This gives the protein CASSLVPGQRNTEAFF.

Here the CDR3 reads CASSLPLAEDQETQYF. The CDR3 nucleotides are TGTGCCAGCAGTTTACCCCTAGCGGAGGACCAAGAGACCCAGTACTTC. This sequence joins TRBV28 and TRBJ2-5, with 7 bases that match TRBD2. Germline V gene sequence: CDR1 MDHEN, CDR2 SYDVKM. The ends lost 2 bases at V and 0 bases at J; junction bases unmatched: 6. This CDR3 region has 16 residues.

This clone was picked up one time. The V and J genes are TRBV11-3 and TRBJ2-7, with 16 bases lining up with TRBD2. Germline CDR1 and CDR2: SGHNT and YENEEA. Trimming at V came to 4 bases and at J to 6 bases, leaving 3 bases not matched to a gene. The CDR3 loop spans 15 amino acids. The CDR3 nucleotides read TGTGCCAGCAGCTCGGGACTAGCGGGAGGGGCCGAGCAGTACTTC. The encoded protein is CASSSGLAGGAEQYF.

V usage is TRBV11-2 and J usage is TRBJ2-1; a weak D match, TRBD1 (6 bases). Trimming took off 4 bases at V and 3 bases at J, with 10 bases between the two ends. Germline CDR1 is SGHAT and CDR2 is FQNNGV. CDR3 length: 14 amino acids. CDR3 nucleotide sequence: TGTGCCAGCAGCTCAAGACAGGTCTACAATGAGCAGTTCTTC. It specifies CASSSRQVYNEQFF.

The CDR3: CASSFGWDREKETQYF. Here the CDR3 DNA reads TGCGCCAGCAGCTTTGGGTGGGACAGAGAGAAAGAGACCCAGTACTTC. V is TRBV5-1 and J is TRBJ2-5; 7 bases are shared with TRBD1. Germline loops: CDR1 SGHRS, CDR2 YFSETQ. The trim removed 2 bases at V and 3 bases at J, leaving 10 bases unmatched. This CDR3 contains 16 residues.

The V gene is TRBV4-2, the J gene TRBJ2-1; 7 bases line up with TRBD2. CDR1 is LGHNA, CDR2 YNFKEQ, per germline. Trimming took 2 bases from V and 6 from J; bases not matched to a gene: 10. This CDR3 is 16 amino acids long. In nucleotides, the CDR3 is TGTGCCAGCAGCCAAAGGTGGCTAGCGGAGCCCAATGAGCAGTTCTTC. It is translated as CASSQRWLAEPNEQFF.

The chain has TRBV19 and TRBJ1-2, with D possibly TRBD1 on 5 matching bases. Between the trimmed V and J ends, which lost 3 bases and 4 bases, there was a span of 15 bases. The CDR3 sequence is 15 residues long. Germline V gives CDR1 LNHDA, CDR2 SQIVND (reference sequence). This CDR3 reads CASSIPRTSLYGYTF. CDR3 nucleotide sequence: TGTGCCAGTAGTATCCCCCGGACATCTCTCTATGGCTACACCTTC.

The chain employs TRBV29-1 and TRBJ1-2; no definite D call. V was clipped by 3 bases and J by 3 bases, with 8 bases between them. This CDR3 is built from 12 residues. Germline CDR1 SQVTM, CDR2 ANQGSEA. CDR3 nucleotides: TGCAGCGTTGACGGCTTATACTATGGCTACACCTTC. Its translation: CSVDGLYYGYTF.

This clone appeared once. The chain links TRBV29-1 to TRBJ1-2, with D unresolved. Germline V lookup: CDR1 SQVTM, CDR2 ANQGSEA. The CDR3 is 13 amino acids. The V end was cut by 1 base, the J end by 2 bases, with 8 bases between. The CDR3 nucleotides are TGCAGCGTTGAAGGGGGTGACAACTATGGCTACACCTTC. Amino acids: CSVEGGDNYGYTF.

This clone was picked up one time. The chain uses TRBV10-3 and TRBJ2-2, with D possibly TRBD1 on 5 matching bases. The CDR3 consists of 15 residues. V was pared by 6 bases and J by 0 bases, with 11 bases between. In germline, CDR1 is ENHRY, CDR2 SYGVKD. The CDR3 DNA is TGTGCCATCAGCGAGGACAATTCGAACACCGGGGAGCTGTTTTTT. Residues: CAISEDNSNTGELFF.

The rearrangement links TRBV9 to TRBJ2-7; D gene unclear. CDR1 SGDLS and CDR2 YYNGEE come from the germline V gene. Trimming removed 6 bases from V and 4 bases from J, with 14 bases in between. The CDR3 sequence is 13 residues long. CDR3 amino acids: CASKARQHYEQYF. As DNA, the CDR3 is TGTGCCAGCAAAGCCCGTCAACATTACGAGCAGTACTTC.

This chain connects TRBV19 to TRBJ2-1, with 9 bases aligning to TRBD1. The CDR3 contains 15 residues. Germline lookup yields CDR1 LNHDA and CDR2 SQIVND (reference sequence). V lost 1 base and J lost 2; bases outside the gene matches: 0. The CDR3 DNA reads TGTGCCAGTAGTATAGGGGACAGGGCCTACAATGAGCAGTTCTTC. Its protein product is CASSIGDRAYNEQFF.

V and J are TRBV10-1 and TRBJ2-7; D gene unclear. There are 16 residues in the CDR3. Germline lookup yields CDR1 WNHNN and CDR2 SYGVQD (reference sequence). Between the trimmed V and J ends, which lost 0 bases and 2 bases, there was a span of 14 bases. The CDR3 loop reads CASSESKLVHAYEQYF. The DNA for the CDR3 is TGCGCCAGCAGTGAGTCGAAACTCGTTCACGCCTACGAGCAGTACTTC.

The chain employs TRBV19 and TRBJ2-1; TRBD1 or TRBD2 may be the D gene (5 bases each). The CDR3 consists of 13 residues. Germline lookup yields CDR1 LNHDA and CDR2 SQIVND (reference sequence). V was shortened by 5 bases and J by 14 bases, with 19 bases between the two germline ends. In nucleotides, the CDR3 is TGTGCCAGTAGTGACCGGGACCCGACGTACGAGTTCTTC. Protein: CASSDRDPTYEFF.

The chain joins TRBV13 to TRBJ2-3; tentatively, D is TRBD2 (6 bases). The CDR3 length is 17 residues. Per the germline V gene, CDR1 is PRHDT and CDR2 is FYEKMQ (reference sequence). The V end was cut by 4 bases, the J end by 2 bases, with 19 bases between. The CDR3 sequence is CASSSHLGAGTTDTQYF. The DNA of the CDR3 is TGTGCCAGCAGCTCCCACCTCGGCGCGGGGACCACAGATACGCAGTATTTT. Full variable domain (rest looked up from reference TRBV13 and TRBJ2-3): AAGVIQSPRHLIKEKRETATLKCYPIPRHDTVYWYQQGPGQDPQFLISFYEKMQSDKGSIPDRFSAQQFSDYHSELNMSSLELGDSALYFCASSSHLGAGTTDTQYFGPGTRLTVL.

The chain couples TRBV28 to TRBJ1-4; D ambiguous. The V gene's germline CDR1 is MDHEN and CDR2 SYDVKM. The CDR3 runs to 14 residues. V lost 0 bases to trimming and J lost 3 bases, with 5 bases between them. The CDR3 loop is CASSLWGSNEKLFF. As DNA, the CDR3 is TGTGCCAGCAGTTTATGGGGGTCTAATGAAAAACTGTTTTTT.

This chain connects TRBV6-1 to TRBJ2-7; maybe TRBD1 (6 bases). CDR3 length: 16 amino acids. The V end lost 2 bases, the J end lost 0 bases, and 14 bases lay between the germline ends. Germline values: CDR1 MNHNS, CDR2 SASEGT. The CDR3: CASSEWGAGVSYEQYF. CDR3 bases: TGTGCCAGCAGTGAATGGGGAGCAGGGGTCTCCTACGAGCAGTACTTC.

The count of this clone is one. The J gene is TRBJ2-7, the V gene TRBV7-2; no reliable D call. CDR1 SGHTA and CDR2 FQGNSA come from the germline V gene. The CDR3 has 15 residues. Trimming took off 6 bases at V and 0 bases at J, with 15 bases between the two ends. CDR3 in amino acids: CASRIRVQSSYEQYF. CDR3 bases: TGTGCCAGCAGGATCCGGGTACAGAGCTCCTACGAGCAGTACTTC.

The chain recombines TRBV6-5 with TRBJ2-7; 7 bases agree with TRBD2. Germline-derived CDR1 and CDR2 are MNHEY and SVGAGI. The CDR3 spans 12 residues. The V gene end was trimmed by 5 bases and the J gene end by 6 bases; junction bases not matched to a gene: 4. The CDR3 DNA is TGTGCCAGCAGTCCATGGGGGGGCGAGCAGTACTTC. Its protein product is CASSPWGGEQYF.